The TCR beta chain under discussion was sequenced for a study of T cell responses to AZD1222 COVID-19 vaccine. The CDR3 runs to 15 residues. V lost 5 bases and J 4 bases, leaving 16 bases between the germline ends. Germline loops: CDR1 SGHTA, CDR2 FQGTGA. Data came from immunoSEQ multiplex PCR; TCRdb stores just in-frame clones and leaves some out. The sample yields 130,000 or so clones, over 75% seen once. Combined were second doses at about 4 or about 12 weeks. The chain carries TRBV7-3 and TRBJ2-3, with unresolved D. The sequencing here drew on peripheral blood, taken 28 days after the second AZD1222 dose. This TCR was recovered from an adult who received the AZD1222 COVID-19 vaccine. CDR3 sequence reads: CASSLGSGNPDTQYF. The CDR3 region has the DNA TGTGCCAGCAGCCTCGGAAGTGGAAATCCAGATACGCAGTATTTT.